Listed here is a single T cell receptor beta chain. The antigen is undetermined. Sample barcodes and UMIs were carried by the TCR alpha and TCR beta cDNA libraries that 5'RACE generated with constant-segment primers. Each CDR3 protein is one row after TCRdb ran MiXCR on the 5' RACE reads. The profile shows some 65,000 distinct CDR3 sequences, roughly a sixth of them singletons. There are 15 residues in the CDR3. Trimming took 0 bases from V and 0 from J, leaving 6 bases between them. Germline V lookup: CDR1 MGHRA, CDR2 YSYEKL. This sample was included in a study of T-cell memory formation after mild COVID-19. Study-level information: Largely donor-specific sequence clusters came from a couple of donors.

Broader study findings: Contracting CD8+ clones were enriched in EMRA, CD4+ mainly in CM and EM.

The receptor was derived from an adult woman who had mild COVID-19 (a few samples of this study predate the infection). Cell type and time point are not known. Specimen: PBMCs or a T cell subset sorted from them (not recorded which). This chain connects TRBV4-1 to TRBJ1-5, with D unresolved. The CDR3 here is CASSQDGYSNQPQHF. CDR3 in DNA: TGCGCCAGCAGCCAAGATGGATATAGCAATCAGCCCCAGCATTTT.